The 30 T cell receptor beta chains presented below share a single source sample, sequenced in a study of blood T cells in healthy people across ages. It was with a sample-barcoded 5' primer and a J-beta primer mix that a second PCR of roughly 7 to 11 cycles was run. TCRdb redid the calling of the 5' RACE reads with MiXCR, one entry per CDR3 protein. The data show 730,000 or so distinct CDR3 sequences, with about 43% seen just once and approximately 29% held by the top ten. Source material: blood. Every receptor here comes from a man older than 75 in good health.

For this clonotype: Relative to the germline gene, one junction end is altered; a read error may explain this. V gene TRBV12-3 or TRBV12-4 combines with J gene TRBJ2-6, with 7 bases fitting TRBD1. This CDR3 has 17 amino acids. CDR3 sequence (DNA): TGTGCCAGCAGTCGGACAGGCGTTAGCTCTGGGGCCAACGCCCTGACTTTC. Encoded protein: CASSRTGVSSGANALTF.

This clonotype was counted once. The chain links TRBV7-9 to TRBJ1-6; tentatively, D is TRBD1 (5 bases). The V and J ends lost 2 bases and 7 bases respectively, with 9 bases between them. Germline V CDR1 and CDR2: SEHNR, FQNEAQ (reference sequence). This CDR3 contains 14 residues. As DNA, the CDR3 is TGTGCCAGCAGCTTACGACAGACGAATTCACCCCTCCACTTT. Its translation is CASSLRQTNSPLHF.

This clonotype appeared once. This chain links TRBV5-4 with TRBJ2-4; D is unclear. From germline, CDR1 is SGHNT and CDR2 YYREEE (reference sequence). The CDR3 is 13 residues long. Trimming took off 4 bases at V and 12 bases at J, with 17 bases between the two ends. The CDR3 sequence is CASSPETRLNQYF. CDR3 coding DNA: TGTGCCAGCAGCCCGGAGACCCGGTTGAATCAGTACTTC.

V gene TRBV5-5 combines with J gene TRBJ2-3; D is unresolved. Per germline, CDR1 SGHKS and CDR2 YYEKEE (reference sequence). The CDR3 has 12 amino acids. Trimming shortened V by 4 bases and J by 1 base, and 4 bases separated the two germline ends. The CDR3 DNA sequence: TGTGCCAGCAGCACTCGCACAGATACGCAGTATTTT. Amino acid sequence: CASSTRTDTQYF.

This clonotype turned up a few times. The chain employs TRBV5-1 and TRBJ2-3; D gene unclear. Trimming left V 1 base short and J 6 bases short, with 15 bases between. The CDR3 is 15 amino acids. CDR1 is SGHRS, CDR2 YFSETQ, per germline. As DNA, the CDR3 is TGCGCCAGCAGCTTGCAGATACGGTGGGCGGATACGCAGTATTTT. Translated: CASSLQIRWADTQYF.

This sequence joins TRBV29-1 and TRBJ2-5; 13 bases fit TRBD2. TRBJ2-7 matches the DNA end more closely, so the J call is doubtful. The CDR3 contains 13 residues. CDR1 and CDR2 (germline): SQVTM, ANQGSEA. The CDR3 DNA follows: TGCAGCGCTGGACTAGCGGGAGCGGGCGAGCAGTACTTC. Its protein is CSAGLAGAGEQYF.

The rearrangement links TRBV10-3 to TRBJ1-1, with D maybe TRBD1 (5 bases). This CDR3 region has 15 residues. CDR1 is ENHRY, CDR2 SYGVKD, per germline. Trimming took off 8 bases at V and 3 bases at J, with 19 bases between the two ends. The CDR3 bases are TGTGCCATCTCTTTAAAGGACCGGGGGGACACTGAAGCTTTCTTT. Encoded protein: CAISLKDRGDTEAFF.

The V call is TRBV6-1, the J call TRBJ2-2; D unresolved. This CDR3 comprises 14 residues. The V gene lost 1 base and the J gene lost 4 bases, with 7 bases spanning the gap. The germline V gene encodes CDR1 MNHNS and CDR2 SASEGT. The DNA for the CDR3 is TGTGCCAGCAGTGAAGGGTCGGGCACCGGGGAGCTGTTTTTT. Translation: CASSEGSGTGELFF.

This clonotype was counted a few times. This chain uses TRBV27 with TRBJ1-1; a weak D match, TRBD1 (5 bases). Trimming removed 5 bases from V and 3 bases from J, with 16 bases in between. The CDR3 is 15 residues long. Looked up from germline, CDR1 is MNHEY and CDR2 is SMNVEV (reference sequence). The CDR3 nucleotides are TGTGCCAGCAGTCCATCGACAGTACGGGACACTGAAGCTTTCTTT. The encoded protein is CASSPSTVRDTEAFF.

In its sample, this clonotype was seen once. This rearrangement joins TRBV12-3 or TRBV12-4 to TRBJ2-7, with D maybe TRBD2 (7 bases). V was cut by 6 bases and J by 1 base, with 16 bases left in between. This CDR3 has 15 residues. CDR3 residues: CASSSRGAPSYEQYF. As DNA, the CDR3 is TGTGCCAGCAGCAGCCGGGGGGCCCCTTCCTACGAGCAGTACTTC.

The V and J genes are TRBV7-2 and TRBJ1-4; 10 bases map to TRBD1. From germline, CDR1 is SGHTA and CDR2 FQGNSA. This CDR3 is built from 13 residues. V was pared by 5 bases and J by 7 bases, with 1 base of the junction left unmatched. The CDR3 is CASSGDRGEKLFF. The CDR3 nucleotides read TGTGCCAGCAGCGGGGACAGGGGTGAAAAACTGTTTTTT.

The rearrangement joins TRBV20-1 to TRBJ2-4, with D possibly being TRBD1 (5 bases). CDR1 DFQATT and CDR2 SNEGSKA come from the germline V gene (reference sequence). The V and J ends lost 5 bases and 1 base respectively, with 15 bases between them. This CDR3 region has 15 residues. Written as DNA, the CDR3 is TGCAGTGCTGGCATAGACAGTCGGGCCAAAAACATTCAGTACTTC. This gives the protein CSAGIDSRAKNIQYF.

V is TRBV7-2 and J is TRBJ2-3, with 7 bases identical to TRBD1. The CDR3 contains 16 residues. Germline values: CDR1 SGHTA, CDR2 FQGNSA. V lost 5 bases and J lost 1; bases outside the gene matches: 9. CDR3 protein: CASSPRQGRGTDTQYF. Here the CDR3 DNA reads TGTGCCAGCAGCCCCCGACAGGGTCGGGGCACAGATACGCAGTATTTT.

With regard to this clonotype: Just one base apart from a much larger clone, this may be a read error. The rearrangement links TRBV6-2 or TRBV6-3 to TRBJ2-4; TRBD2 matches 8 bases. The CDR3 loop spans 14 amino acids. J gave up 13 bases and V 0 bases, and 8 bases lay outside the gene matches. Germline V gene lookup returns CDR1 MNHEY and CDR2 SVGEGT. CDR3 loop: CASSYSGLEGEQYF. The CDR3 DNA follows: TGTGCCAGCAGTTACTCGGGACTAGAGGGGGAGCAGTACTTC.

As regards this clonotype: A much larger clone differs from this one at a single base, so this may be a read error. The rearrangement links TRBV10-1 to TRBJ2-3; D possibly corresponds to TRBD1 (7 bases). CDR3 length equals 15 residues. Germline V gives CDR1 WNHNN, CDR2 SYGVQD (reference sequence). CDR3 protein: CASSEQGGRGATRYF. The CDR3 DNA is TGCGCCAGCAGTGAGCAGGGGGGCCGGGGAGCTACGCGGTATTTT.

The chain joins TRBV6-5 to TRBJ1-2, with TRBD1 matching over 10 bases. The CDR3 spans 14 residues. The V segment lost 6 bases and the J segment 6 bases; nucleotides outside the gene matches: 7. Per germline, CDR1 MNHEY and CDR2 SVGAGI. DNA of the CDR3: TGTGCCAGCAGCCGGGGACAGGGGAGGAATGGCTACACCTTC. This codes for CASSRGQGRNGYTF.

The V call is TRBV6-5, the J call TRBJ2-1; 8 bases fit TRBD2. CDR1 is MNHEY, CDR2 SVGAGI, per germline. V gave up 0 bases and J gave up 6 bases; unmatched junction bases: 7. There are 16 residues in the CDR3. The CDR3 protein is CASSYSTGLGVNEQFF. CDR3 DNA sequence: TGTGCCAGCAGTTACTCGACGGGACTAGGTGTCAATGAGCAGTTCTTC.

Worth noting for this clonotype: Its ends do not fully match the called genes, so a read error is possible. The chain has TRBV29-1 and TRBJ1-2; TRBD1 matches 7 bases. The V gene's germline CDR1 is SQVTM and CDR2 ANQGSEA. This CDR3 region has 12 residues. The CDR3 coding sequence is TGCAGCGTGAGGACAGGCAACTGTGGCTACACCTTC. Translated: CSVRTGNCGYTF.

The chain employs TRBV19 and TRBJ2-3; a weak D match, TRBD1 (6 bases). Looked up from germline, CDR1 is LNHDA and CDR2 is SQIVND (reference sequence). V was shortened by 0 bases and J by 4 bases, with 14 bases between the two germline ends. CDR3 length: 16 amino acids. For the CDR3, the DNA is TGTGCCAGTAGTATAGAAGGCAGGGGCGGTCCAGATACGCAGTATTTT. Amino acid sequence: CASSIEGRGGPDTQYF.

The rearrangement joins TRBV2 to TRBJ1-2; TRBD1 is a possible D gene (5 bases). This CDR3 has 15 amino acids. Trimming took 3 bases from V and 4 from J, leaving 15 bases between them. The germline V gene has CDR1 SNHLY and CDR2 FYNNEI. The CDR3 is CASSDTGRPSYGYTF. CDR3 DNA: TGTGCCAGCAGTGATACAGGCAGACCTTCCTATGGCTACACCTTC.

This clonotype was observed a few times. The chain is built from TRBV20-1 and TRBJ2-5, with a weak D call TRBD2 (6 bases). CDR1 and CDR2 from the germline V gene are DFQATT and SNEGSKA (reference sequence). The V gene lost 0 bases and the J gene lost 5 bases, with 13 bases spanning the gap. This CDR3 has 14 amino acids. The CDR3 spells CSARDSGRPETQYF. Here the CDR3 DNA reads TGCAGTGCTAGAGATAGCGGACGTCCCGAGACCCAGTACTTC.

The J gene is TRBJ2-7, the V gene TRBV27, with a possible D match to TRBD1 (6 bases). V was cut by 6 bases and J by 3 bases, with 18 bases left in between. CDR1 is MNHEY and CDR2 is SMNVEV in the germline V gene (reference sequence). The CDR3 covers 15 residues. CDR3 loop: CASSLAQGGYYEQYF. Here the CDR3 DNA reads TGTGCCAGCAGCTTAGCCCAAGGGGGATACTACGAGCAGTACTTC.

The V gene is TRBV3-1, the J gene TRBJ2-1; D gene unclear. Germline V gene lookup returns CDR1 LGHDT and CDR2 YNNKEL (reference sequence). The CDR3 has 14 amino acids. V lost 1 base to trimming and J lost 5 bases, with 9 bases between them. CDR3 nucleotides: TGTGCCAGCAGCCAAGCTTCTACCGACAATGAGCAGTTCTTC. Amino acid sequence: CASSQASTDNEQFF.

This chain uses TRBV10-3 with TRBJ2-1, with TRBD1 matching 7 bases. This CDR3 contains 14 residues. Looked up from germline, CDR1 is ENHRY and CDR2 is SYGVKD. Trimming took 6 bases from V and 7 from J; bases not matched to a gene: 9. The CDR3 nucleotides read TGTGCCATCAGCGACAGGGTGCCTGGGAATGAGCAGTTCTTC. It yields the protein CAISDRVPGNEQFF.

The chain is built from TRBV25-1 and TRBJ2-7; 11 bases match TRBD2. J was trimmed by 5 bases and V by 6 bases; bases with no gene match: 12. This CDR3 has 16 amino acids. Germline values: CDR1 MGHDK, CDR2 SYGVNS. The CDR3 spells CASSGGASGRIHEQYF. The CDR3 DNA sequence: TGTGCCAGCAGCGGCGGGGCTAGCGGGAGGATCCACGAGCAGTACTTC.

The J gene is TRBJ2-3, the V gene TRBV14; D is uncertain. The CDR3 loop spans 13 amino acids. The germline V gene encodes CDR1 SGHDN and CDR2 FVKESK. Trimming shortened V by 3 bases and J by 1 base, and 5 bases separated the two germline ends. For the CDR3, the DNA is TGTGCCAGCAGCCAGTTCCGCACAGATACGCAGTATTTT. This translates into CASSQFRTDTQYF. The variable domain in full, with the rest retrieved from reference TRBV14 and TRBJ2-3, is EAGVTQFPSHSVIEKGQTVTLRCDPISGHDNLYWYRRVMGKEIKFLLHFVKESKQDESGMPNNRFLAERTGGTYSTLKVQPAELEDSGVYFCASSQFRTDTQYFGPGTRLTVL.

This clonotype was recorded many times. The gene calls are TRBV25-1 and TRBJ2-7; 7 positions agree with TRBD1. This CDR3 has 14 residues. The trim removed 6 bases at V and 6 bases at J, leaving 11 bases unmatched. Germline V gene data show CDR1 as MGHDK and CDR2 as SYGVNS. CDR3 sequence (DNA): TGTGCCAGCAGGACTGACAGGGCCCAGGGCGAGCAGTACTTC. This sequence encodes CASRTDRAQGEQYF.

V usage is TRBV3-1 and J usage is TRBJ1-2, with unresolved D. This CDR3 has 13 residues. The germline CDR1 and CDR2 sequences are LGHDT and YNNKEL (reference sequence). The ends were cut back, 2 bases at V and 4 bases at J, with 8 bases in the middle. The CDR3 loop is CASSQRASYGYTF. CDR3 nucleotide sequence: TGTGCCAGCAGCCAACGGGCCAGCTATGGCTACACCTTC.

This chain connects TRBV6-2 or TRBV6-3 to TRBJ2-5; the match to TRBD2 covers 10 bases. Germline values: CDR1 MNHEY, CDR2 SVGEGT. J was trimmed by 11 bases and V by 0 bases; bases with no gene match: 12. This CDR3 is built from 16 residues. CDR3 residues: CASSYSKVAGGSEQYF. The DNA of the CDR3 is TGTGCCAGCAGTTACTCGAAAGTAGCGGGGGGCTCTGAGCAGTACTTC.

This chain connects TRBV30 to TRBJ2-7; D remains unclear. Germline CDR1 GTSNPN, CDR2 SVGIG (reference sequence). Trimming pared 0 bases from V and 0 bases from J, leaving 15 bases between. CDR3 length: 16 residues. In DNA, the CDR3 is TGTGCCTGGAGTGTACAACGGGCCCTTAGCTCCTACGAGCAGTACTTC. The encoded protein is CAWSVQRALSSYEQYF.